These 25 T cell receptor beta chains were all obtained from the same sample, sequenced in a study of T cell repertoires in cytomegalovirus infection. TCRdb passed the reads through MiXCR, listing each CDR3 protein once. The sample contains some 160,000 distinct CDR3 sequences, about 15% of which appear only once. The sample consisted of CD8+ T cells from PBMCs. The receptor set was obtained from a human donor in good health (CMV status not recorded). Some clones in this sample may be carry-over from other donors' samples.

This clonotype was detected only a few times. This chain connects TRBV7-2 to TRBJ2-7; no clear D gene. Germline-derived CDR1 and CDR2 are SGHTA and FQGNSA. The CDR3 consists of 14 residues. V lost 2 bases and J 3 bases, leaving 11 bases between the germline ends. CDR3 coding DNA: TGTGCCAGCAGCTTATCACGGAGAAACTACGAGCAGTACTTC. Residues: CASSLSRRNYEQYF.

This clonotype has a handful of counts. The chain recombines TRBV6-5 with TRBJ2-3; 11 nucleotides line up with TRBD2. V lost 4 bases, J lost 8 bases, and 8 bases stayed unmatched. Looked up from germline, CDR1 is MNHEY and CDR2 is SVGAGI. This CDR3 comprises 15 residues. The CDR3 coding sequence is TGTGCCAGCAGTTTGGGACTAGCGGAATGGACTACGCAGTATTTT. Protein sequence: CASSLGLAEWTTQYF.

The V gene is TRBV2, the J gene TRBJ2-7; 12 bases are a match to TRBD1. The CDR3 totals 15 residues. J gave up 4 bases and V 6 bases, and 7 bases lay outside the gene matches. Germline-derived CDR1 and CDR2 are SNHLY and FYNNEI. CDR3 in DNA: TGTGCCAGCAGCCCTGGGACAGGGGGCTTTTACGAGCAGTACTTC. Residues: CASSPGTGGFYEQYF. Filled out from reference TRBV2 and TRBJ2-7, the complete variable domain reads EPEVTQTPSHQVTQMGQEVILRCVPISNHLYFYWYRQILGQKVEFLVSFYNNEISEKSEIFDDQFSVERPDGSNFTLKIRSTKLEDSAMYFCASSPGTGGFYEQYFGPGTRLTVT.

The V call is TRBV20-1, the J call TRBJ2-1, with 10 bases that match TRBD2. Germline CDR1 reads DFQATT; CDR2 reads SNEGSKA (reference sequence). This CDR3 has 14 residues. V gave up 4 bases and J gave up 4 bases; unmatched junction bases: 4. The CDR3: CSAKSSGRYNEQFF. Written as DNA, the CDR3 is TGCAGTGCTAAATCTAGCGGGAGATACAATGAGCAGTTCTTC.

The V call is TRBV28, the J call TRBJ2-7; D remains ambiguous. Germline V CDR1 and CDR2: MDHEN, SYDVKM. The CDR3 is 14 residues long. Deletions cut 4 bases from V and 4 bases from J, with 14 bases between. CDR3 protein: CASSSPGVRYEQYF. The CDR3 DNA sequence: TGTGCCAGCAGTTCCCCAGGAGTCCGGTACGAGCAGTACTTC.

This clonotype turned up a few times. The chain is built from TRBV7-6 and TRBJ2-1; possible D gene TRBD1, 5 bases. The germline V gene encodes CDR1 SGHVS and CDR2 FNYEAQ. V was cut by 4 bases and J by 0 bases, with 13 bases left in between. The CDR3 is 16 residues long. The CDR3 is CASSSRRTSSYNEQFF. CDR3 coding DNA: TGTGCCAGCAGCTCCCGGCGGACAAGCTCCTACAATGAGCAGTTCTTC.

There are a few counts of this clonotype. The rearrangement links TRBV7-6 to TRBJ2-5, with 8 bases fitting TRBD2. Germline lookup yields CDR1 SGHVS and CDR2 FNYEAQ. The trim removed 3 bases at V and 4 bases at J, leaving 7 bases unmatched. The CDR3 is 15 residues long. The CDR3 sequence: CASSFVGREGETQYF. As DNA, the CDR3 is TGTGCCAGCAGCTTTGTTGGACGGGAGGGAGAGACCCAGTACTTC.

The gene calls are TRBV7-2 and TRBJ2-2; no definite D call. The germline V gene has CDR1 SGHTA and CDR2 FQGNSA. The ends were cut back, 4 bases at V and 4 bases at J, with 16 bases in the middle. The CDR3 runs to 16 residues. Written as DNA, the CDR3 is TGTGCCAGCAGCTCCACGAGCGCAGGAGTCACCGGGGAGCTGTTTTTT. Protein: CASSSTSAGVTGELFF.

The CDR3 DNA sequence: TGTGCCAGCAGTTACTCGACAGGGTCTCAGCAGTACTTC. Protein: CASSYSTGSQQYF. This chain links TRBV6-5 with TRBJ2-7; TRBD1 matches at 7 bases. The CDR3 consists of 13 residues. The V segment lost 0 bases and the J segment 8 bases; nucleotides outside the gene matches: 4. The V gene's germline CDR1 is MNHEY and CDR2 SVGAGI.

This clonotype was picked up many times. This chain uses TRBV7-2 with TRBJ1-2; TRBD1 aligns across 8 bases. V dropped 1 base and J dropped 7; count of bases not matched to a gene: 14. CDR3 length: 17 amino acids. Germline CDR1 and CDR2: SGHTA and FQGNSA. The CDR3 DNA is TGTGCCAGCAGCTTAGAGAGCTGGGCGGGACAGGTATCTGGCTACACCTTC. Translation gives CASSLESWAGQVSGYTF.

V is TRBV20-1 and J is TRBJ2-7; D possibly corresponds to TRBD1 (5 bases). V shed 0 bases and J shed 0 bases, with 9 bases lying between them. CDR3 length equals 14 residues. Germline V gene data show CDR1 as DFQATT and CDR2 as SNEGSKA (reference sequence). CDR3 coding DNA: TGCAGTGCTAGAGACAGGGCGAGCTCCTACGAGCAGTACTTC. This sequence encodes CSARDRASSYEQYF.

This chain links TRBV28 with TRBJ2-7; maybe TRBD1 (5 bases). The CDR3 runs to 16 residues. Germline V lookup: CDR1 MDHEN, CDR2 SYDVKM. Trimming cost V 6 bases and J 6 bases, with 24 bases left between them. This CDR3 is CASSLPPGLRPPEQYF. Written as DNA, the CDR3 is TGTGCCAGCAGCCTTCCCCCAGGGCTGCGGCCGCCCGAGCAGTACTTC.

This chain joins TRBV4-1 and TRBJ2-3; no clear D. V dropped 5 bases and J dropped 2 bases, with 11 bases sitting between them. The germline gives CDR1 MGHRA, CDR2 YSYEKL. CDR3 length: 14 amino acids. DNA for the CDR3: TGCGCCAGCAGCGTTAGCATCCTCACAGATACGCAGTATTTT. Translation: CASSVSILTDTQYF.

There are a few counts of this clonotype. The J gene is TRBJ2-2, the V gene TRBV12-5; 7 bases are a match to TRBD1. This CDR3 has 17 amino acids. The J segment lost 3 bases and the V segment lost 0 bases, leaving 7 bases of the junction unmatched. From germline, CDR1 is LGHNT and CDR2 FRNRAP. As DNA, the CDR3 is TGTGCTAGTGGTTTGGTTCCCACAGGGGTAGACACCGGGGAGCTGTTTTTT. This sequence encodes CASGLVPTGVDTGELFF.

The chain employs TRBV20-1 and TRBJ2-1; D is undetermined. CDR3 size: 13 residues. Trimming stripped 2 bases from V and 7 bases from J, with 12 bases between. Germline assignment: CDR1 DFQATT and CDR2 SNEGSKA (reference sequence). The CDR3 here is CSARSTSLNEQFF. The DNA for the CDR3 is TGCAGTGCTAGATCGACCAGCCTGAATGAGCAGTTCTTC.

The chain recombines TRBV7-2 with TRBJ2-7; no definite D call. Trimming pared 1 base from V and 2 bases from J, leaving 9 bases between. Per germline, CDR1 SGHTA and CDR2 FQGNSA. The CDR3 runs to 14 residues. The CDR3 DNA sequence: TGTGCCAGCAGCTTAGGCGTGCATACCTACGAGCAGTACTTC. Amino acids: CASSLGVHTYEQYF.

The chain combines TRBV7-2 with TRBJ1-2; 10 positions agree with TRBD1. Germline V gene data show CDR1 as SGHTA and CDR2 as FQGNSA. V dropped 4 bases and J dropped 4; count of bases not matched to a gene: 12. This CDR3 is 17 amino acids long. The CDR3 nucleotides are TGTGCCAGCAGCTCTCAGACATGGGACAGGGGCTTCTATGGCTACACCTTC. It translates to CASSSQTWDRGFYGYTF.

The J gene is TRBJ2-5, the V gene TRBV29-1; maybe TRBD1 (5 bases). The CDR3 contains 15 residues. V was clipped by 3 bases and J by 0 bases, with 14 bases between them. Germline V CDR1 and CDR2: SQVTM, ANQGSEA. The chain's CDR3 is CSVEKYGANQETQYF. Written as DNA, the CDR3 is TGCAGCGTTGAGAAGTATGGGGCCAACCAAGAGACCCAGTACTTC.

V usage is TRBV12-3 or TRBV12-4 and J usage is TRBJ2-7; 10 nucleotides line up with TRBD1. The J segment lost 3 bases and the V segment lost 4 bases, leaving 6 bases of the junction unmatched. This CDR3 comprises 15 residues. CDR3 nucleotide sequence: TGTGCCAGCAGTTCGACAGGGGGCCGAGGCTACGAGCAGTACTTC. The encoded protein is CASSSTGGRGYEQYF.

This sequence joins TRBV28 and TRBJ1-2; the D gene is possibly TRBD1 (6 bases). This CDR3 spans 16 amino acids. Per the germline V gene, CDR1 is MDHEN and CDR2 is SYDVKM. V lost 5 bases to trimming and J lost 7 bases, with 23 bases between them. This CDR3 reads CASSVNRQETPFGYTF. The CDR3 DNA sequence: TGTGCCAGCAGTGTCAACCGACAGGAGACGCCCTTTGGCTACACCTTC.

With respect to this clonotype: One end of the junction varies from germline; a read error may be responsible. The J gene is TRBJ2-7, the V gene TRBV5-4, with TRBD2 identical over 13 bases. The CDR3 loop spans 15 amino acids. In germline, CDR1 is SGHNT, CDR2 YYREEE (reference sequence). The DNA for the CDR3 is TGTGCCAGCAGCAAGGGACTAGCGGGAACTTACGATCAGTACTTC. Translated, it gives CASSKGLAGTYDQYF.

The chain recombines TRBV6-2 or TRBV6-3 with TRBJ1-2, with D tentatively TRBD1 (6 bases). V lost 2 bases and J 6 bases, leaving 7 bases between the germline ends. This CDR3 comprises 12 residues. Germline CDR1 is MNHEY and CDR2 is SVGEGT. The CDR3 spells CASSYRTDGYTF. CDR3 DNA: TGTGCCAGCAGTTACAGGACAGATGGCTACACCTTC.

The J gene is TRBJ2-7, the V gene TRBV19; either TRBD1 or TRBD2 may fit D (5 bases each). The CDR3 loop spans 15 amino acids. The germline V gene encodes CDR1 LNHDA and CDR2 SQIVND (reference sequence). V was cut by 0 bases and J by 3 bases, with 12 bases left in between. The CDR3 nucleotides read TGTGCCAGTAGTATAGACTCCGGGACCGGCTACGAGCAGTACTTC. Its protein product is CASSIDSGTGYEQYF.

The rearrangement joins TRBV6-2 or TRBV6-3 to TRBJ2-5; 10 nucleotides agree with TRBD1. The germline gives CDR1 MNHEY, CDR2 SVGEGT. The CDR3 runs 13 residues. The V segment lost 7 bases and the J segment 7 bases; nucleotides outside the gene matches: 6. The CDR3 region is CASTGQGVVTQYF. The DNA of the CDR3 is TGTGCCAGCACCGGACAGGGGGTCGTGACCCAGTACTTC.

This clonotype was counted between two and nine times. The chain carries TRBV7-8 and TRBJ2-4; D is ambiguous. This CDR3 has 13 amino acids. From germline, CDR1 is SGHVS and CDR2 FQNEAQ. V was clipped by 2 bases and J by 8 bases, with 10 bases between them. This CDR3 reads CASSLKEGDIQYF. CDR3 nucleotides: TGTGCCAGCAGCTTAAAGGAAGGAGACATTCAGTACTTC.